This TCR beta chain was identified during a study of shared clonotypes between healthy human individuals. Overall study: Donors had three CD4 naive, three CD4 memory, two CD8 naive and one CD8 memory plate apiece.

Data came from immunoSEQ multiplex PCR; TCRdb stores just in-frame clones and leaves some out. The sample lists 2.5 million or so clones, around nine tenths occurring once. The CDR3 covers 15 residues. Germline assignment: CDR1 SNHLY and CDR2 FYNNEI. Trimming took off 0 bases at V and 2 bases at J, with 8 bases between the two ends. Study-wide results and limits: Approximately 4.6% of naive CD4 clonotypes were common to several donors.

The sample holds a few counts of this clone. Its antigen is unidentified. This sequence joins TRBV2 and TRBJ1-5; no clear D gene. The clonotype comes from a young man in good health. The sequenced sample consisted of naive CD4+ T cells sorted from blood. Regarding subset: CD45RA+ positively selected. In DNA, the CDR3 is TGTGCCAGCAGTGAAGCCCAGGCCGGCAATCAGCCCCAGCATTTT. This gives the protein CASSEAQAGNQPQHF.